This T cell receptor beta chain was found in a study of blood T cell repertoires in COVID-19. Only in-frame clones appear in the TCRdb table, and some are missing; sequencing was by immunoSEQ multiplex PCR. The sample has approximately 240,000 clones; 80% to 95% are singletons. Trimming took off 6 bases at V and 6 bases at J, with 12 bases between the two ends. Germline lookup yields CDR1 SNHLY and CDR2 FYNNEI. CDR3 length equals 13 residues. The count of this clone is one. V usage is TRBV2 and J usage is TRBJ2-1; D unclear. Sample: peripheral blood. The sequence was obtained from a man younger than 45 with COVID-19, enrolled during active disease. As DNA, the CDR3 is TGTGCCAGCAGCCCGACAACTCGCAATGAGCAGTTCTTC. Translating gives CASSPTTRNEQFF.